What follows are 8 T cell receptor beta chains derived from one specimen sequenced in a study of regulatory T cells in long-lasting Graves disease. Time point meaning: newly diagnosed GD, antithyroid drugs for less than 3 months. There was RNA extracted from PBMCs, and the TCR library was made from it. According to the study, TCR beta libraries were built with iRepertoire HTBI primers and CDR3-region Arm-PCR. TCRdb reprocessed the multiplex PCR reads via MiXCR and lists one record per CDR3 protein. In the table there are 370,000 or so distinct CDR3 sequences, 15% to 20% of which are singletons. A further study also used this sample, focusing on T cells in Graves' hyperthyroidism and ophthalmopathy.

The material sequenced was peripheral blood mononuclear cells (PBMCs), taken at new diagnosis, from a patient treated with antithyroid drugs. The receptors come from a woman aged 18-29 years with Graves disease.

This chain connects TRBV16 to TRBJ2-1; D remains ambiguous. Trimming took off 4 bases at V and 7 bases at J, with 14 bases between the two ends. This CDR3 is built from 14 residues. Germline V gives CDR1 KGHSY, CDR2 FQNENV. CDR3 bases: TGTGCCAGCAGCCGGCACGTGGAGATAAATGAGCAGTTCTTC. It is translated as CASSRHVEINEQFF.

Concerning this clonotype itself: A much larger clone lies a single base off, so this may be a read error. The rearrangement uses TRBV5-1 and TRBJ2-3; possibly TRBD1 or TRBD2 for D (6 bases each). The CDR3 length is 14 residues. The germline V gene encodes CDR1 SGHRS and CDR2 YFSETQ. V gave up 6 bases and J gave up 3 bases, with 14 bases separating them. This CDR3 reads CASKGGGQTDTQYF. The CDR3 nucleotides are TGCGCCAGCAAGGGGGGCGGACAGACAGATACGCAGTATTTT.

This clonotype occurred many times. The chain is built from TRBV11-2 and TRBJ2-3; the D is unclear. V was cut by 7 bases and J by 4 bases, with 15 bases left in between. The CDR3 spans 14 residues. CDR1 is SGHAT and CDR2 is FQNNGV in the germline V gene. The CDR3 loop reads CASTQKFRADTQYF. The CDR3 coding sequence is TGTGCCAGCACCCAAAAGTTTCGGGCAGATACGCAGTATTTT.

About this clonotype itself: A much larger clonotype is one base distant, so this may be a read error. The V and J genes are TRBV4-1 and TRBJ1-3, with D unclear. The CDR3 consists of 15 residues. In germline, CDR1 is MGHRA, CDR2 YSYEKL. The DNA for the CDR3 is TGCGCCGGCAGCCTTGGCCGGAACCAAGGAAACACCATATATTTT. This gives the protein CAGSLGRNQGNTIYF.

Comment on this clonotype: A much larger clone differs by one base, so this may be a read error. CDR3 in amino acids: CATSGSRSFRGNIQYF. The CDR3 nucleotides are TGTGCCACCAGTGGTTCCCGGTCCTTCCGAGGAAACATTCAGTACTTC. This chain uses TRBV24-1 with TRBJ2-4; the D is unclear. Between the trimmed V and J ends, which lost 5 bases and 6 bases, there was a span of 19 bases. CDR1 is KGHDR, CDR2 SFDVKD, per germline. The CDR3 totals 16 residues.

This clonotype has just a few counts. The rearrangement joins TRBV20-1 to TRBJ1-5; 8 bases align to TRBD1. Germline CDR1 and CDR2: DFQATT and SNEGSKA (reference sequence). CDR3 size: 13 residues. Trimming at V came to 4 bases and at J to 6 bases, leaving 5 bases not matched to a gene. The chain's CDR3 is CSAIPGGGQPQHF. In DNA form, the CDR3 reads TGCAGTGCTATACCAGGGGGCGGTCAGCCCCAGCATTTT.

The table lists this clonotype with a few counts. CDR3 sequence reads: CSARDLVADYGYTF. The CDR3 DNA reads TGCAGTGCTAGAGATTTGGTGGCGGACTATGGCTACACCTTC. The chain uses TRBV20-1 and TRBJ1-2; no firm D call. Per the germline V gene, CDR1 is DFQATT and CDR2 is SNEGSKA (reference sequence). The CDR3 sequence is 14 residues long. The ends were cut back, 0 bases at V and 3 bases at J, with 11 bases in the middle.

This clonotype was detected a few times. This CDR3 is missing its conserved last phenylalanine or tryptophan, likely due to a read error. Because the CDR3's place on the DNA is in doubt, the DNA is left out and the CDR3 is given as listed by TCRdb. The chain uses TRBV5-1 and TRBJ2-1; TRBD2, the table's D call, lacks a check against the DNA. With termini counted, the CDR3 has 8 amino acids. Per the germline V gene, CDR1 is SGHRS and CDR2 is YFSETQ. CDR3: CASSLGAG.